A single sample is the source of the 27 T cell receptor beta chains below, sequenced in a study of T cell responses to AZD1222 COVID-19 vaccine. Only in-frame clones appear in the TCRdb table, and some are missing; sequencing was by immunoSEQ multiplex PCR. This table has fewer than 85,000 clones, about 90% appearing once. The sequencing used peripheral blood, collected 28 days after the second AZD1222 dose. The receptor set was obtained from an adult who received the AZD1222 COVID-19 vaccine.

This CDR3 is CASSPRGGHTGQYF. In DNA form, the CDR3 reads TGTGCCAGCAGCCCAAGGGGCGGGCACACTGGGCAGTACTTC. J is TRBJ2-7 and V is TRBV11-2, with D tentatively TRBD1 or TRBD2 (5 bases each). Germline CDR1 is SGHAT and CDR2 is FQNNGV. Trimming left V 5 bases short and J 9 bases short, with 20 bases between. This CDR3 contains 14 residues.

The gene calls are TRBV7-9 and TRBJ1-3; 9 bases are shared with TRBD1. Germline CDR1 is SEHNR and CDR2 is FQNEAQ (reference sequence). CDR3 length equals 16 residues. V was pared by 1 base and J by 3 bases, with 4 bases of the junction left unmatched. This CDR3 is CASSLGDRDFGNTIYF. In DNA, the CDR3 is TGTGCCAGCAGCTTAGGGGACAGGGATTTTGGAAACACCATATATTTT. Complete variable domain (other parts from reference TRBV7-9 and TRBJ1-3): DTGVSQNPRHKITKRGQNVTFRCDPISEHNRLYWYRQTLGQGPEFLTYFQNEAQLEKSRLLSDRFSAERPKGSFSTLEIQRTEQGDSAMYLCASSLGDRDFGNTIYFGEGSWLTVV.

The rearrangement joins TRBV30 to TRBJ2-7; 10 nucleotides line up with TRBD1. Germline CDR1 and CDR2: GTSNPN and SVGIG (reference sequence). The CDR3 is made up of 14 amino acids. V was pared by 4 bases and J by 2 bases, with 5 bases of the junction left unmatched. The CDR3 loop is CAWTAGQGAYEQYF. In DNA, the CDR3 is TGTGCCTGGACTGCAGGACAGGGGGCCTACGAGCAGTACTTC.

The rearrangement uses TRBV27 and TRBJ1-1; D is ambiguous. CDR1 and CDR2 (germline): MNHEY, SMNVEV (reference sequence). The CDR3 runs to 14 residues. Trimming took 10 bases from V and 0 from J, leaving 15 bases between them. The CDR3 sequence: CATHPFNMNTEAFF. Here the CDR3 DNA reads TGTGCCACCCACCCCTTCAACATGAACACTGAAGCTTTCTTT.

The chain carries TRBV5-1 and TRBJ2-1; tentative D call: TRBD2 (6 bases). Trimming took off 0 bases at V and 10 bases at J, with 20 bases between the two ends. The CDR3 extends over 16 amino acids. Germline lookup yields CDR1 SGHRS and CDR2 YFSETQ. The CDR3 DNA is TGCGCCAGCAGCTTGGGAGTGGCGGGAACCTGGGAGGAGCAGTTCTTC. Encoded protein: CASSLGVAGTWEEQFF.

V and J are TRBV9 and TRBJ2-1; tentatively, D is TRBD2 (6 bases). V was clipped by 5 bases and J by 0 bases, with 12 bases between them. This CDR3 region has 15 residues. Germline V gene data show CDR1 as SGDLS and CDR2 as YYNGEE. CDR3 sequence (DNA): TGTGCCAGCAGTGCGAGACTAGACTCCTACAATGAGCAGTTCTTC. This codes for CASSARLDSYNEQFF.

This clone was recorded a few times. The gene calls are TRBV7-6 and TRBJ2-4; no firm D call. The CDR3 is 16 amino acids. Germline V lookup: CDR1 SGHVS, CDR2 FNYEAQ. Trimming left V 1 base short and J 2 bases short, with 12 bases between. For the CDR3, the DNA is TGTGCCAGCAGCTTAGGAAGTAGATGGCCCAAAAACATTCAGTACTTC. It encodes CASSLGSRWPKNIQYF.

The V and J genes are TRBV11-3 and TRBJ1-1; 7 nucleotides match TRBD1. CDR3 length: 14 amino acids. With V trimmed by 5 bases and J by 4 bases, 7 bases remained unmatched. CDR1 and CDR2 (germline): SGHNT, YENEEA. CDR3 in amino acids: CASSQGQPVTEAFF. As DNA, the CDR3 is TGTGCCAGCAGCCAGGGACAGCCGGTCACTGAAGCTTTCTTT.

The chain uses TRBV19 and TRBJ2-2; 8 nucleotides agree with TRBD1. The CDR3 runs to 15 residues. Germline V gene data show CDR1 as LNHDA and CDR2 as SQIVND (reference sequence). With V trimmed by 3 bases and J by 3 bases, 3 bases remained unmatched. CDR3 DNA sequence: TGTGCCAGTAGTATCGCGGGACAGGACACCGGGGAGCTGTTTTTT. Residues: CASSIAGQDTGELFF.

The rearrangement links TRBV30 to TRBJ2-3; TRBD2 agrees at 15 bases. CDR1 is GTSNPN, CDR2 SVGIG, per germline (reference sequence). This CDR3 has 15 residues. Unmatched junction bases numbered 5, after V lost 8 bases and J lost 2 bases. The CDR3 region has the DNA TGTGCCGCCGGACTAGCGGGAGGGCCCACAGATACGCAGTATTTT. Residues: CAAGLAGGPTDTQYF.

The V call is TRBV10-2, the J call TRBJ2-7; D is possibly TRBD2 (6 bases). V gave up 7 bases and J gave up 5 bases, with 15 bases separating them. CDR3 length: 13 residues. Germline V gene lookup returns CDR1 WSHSY and CDR2 SAAADI. The CDR3 DNA reads as TGCGCCAGCAAGTTCGGCGGCGGGGACGAGCAGTACTTC. It yields the protein CASKFGGGDEQYF.

V is TRBV2 and J is TRBJ1-2; a weak D match, TRBD1 (5 bases). The CDR3 loop spans 10 amino acids. Trimming shortened V by 6 bases and J by 10 bases, and 9 bases separated the two germline ends. CDR1 is SNHLY and CDR2 is FYNNEI in the germline V gene. The CDR3 nucleotides are TGTGCCAGCAGCGGGGACCTCTACACCTTC. It is translated as CASSGDLYTF.

The chain couples TRBV27 to TRBJ1-1, with 8 positions matching TRBD1. V was clipped by 6 bases and J by 4 bases; unmatched bases: 16. Germline CDR1 is MNHEY and CDR2 is SMNVEV (reference sequence). There are 17 residues in the CDR3. CDR3 nucleotide sequence: TGTGCCAGCAGCCCAGGACAGGGAGTAACGGCGGCCACTGAAGCTTTCTTT. Protein: CASSPGQGVTAATEAFF.

The V call is TRBV27, the J call TRBJ1-4; the D is unclear. V lost 6 bases, J lost 5 bases, and 13 bases lay in between. The CDR3 covers 14 residues. Germline V CDR1 and CDR2: MNHEY, SMNVEV (reference sequence). The DNA of the CDR3 is TGTGCCAGCAGGCACTCGGGTTTAAATGAAAAACTGTTTTTT. This translates into CASRHSGLNEKLFF.

The rearrangement uses TRBV19 and TRBJ2-1; 7 bases line up with TRBD2. The CDR3 is 15 residues long. V gave up 7 bases and J gave up 13 bases; unmatched junction bases: 19. Germline CDR1 LNHDA, CDR2 SQIVND (reference sequence). The CDR3, as DNA: TGTGCCAGTATTCCTAAGCCCACGGCTAGCGGAGGCCAGTTCTTC. It codes for CASIPKPTASGGQFF.

The chain is built from TRBV7-9 and TRBJ1-2, with TRBD1 as a possible D gene (5 bases). The CDR3 runs 15 residues. Trimming shortened V by 2 bases and J by 8 bases, and 18 bases separated the two germline ends. From germline, CDR1 is SEHNR and CDR2 FQNEAQ (reference sequence). Here the CDR3 DNA reads TGTGCCAGCAGCTTACTTAGTGGGGCCGCTAAGGGCTACACCTTC. Translated: CASSLLSGAAKGYTF.

The V and J genes are TRBV9 and TRBJ2-1; D not resolved. The CDR3 loop spans 13 amino acids. CDR1 and CDR2 (germline): SGDLS, YYNGEE. Trimming removed 0 bases from V and 1 base from J, with 2 bases in between. The CDR3 sequence is CASSVASYNEQFF. In nucleotides, the CDR3 is TGTGCCAGCAGCGTAGCATCCTACAATGAGCAGTTCTTC.

This chain connects TRBV6-2 or TRBV6-3 to TRBJ1-5, with a weak D call TRBD1 (5 bases). The V end was cut by 2 bases, the J end by 4 bases, with 12 bases between. The CDR3 consists of 15 residues. The V gene's germline CDR1 is MNHEY and CDR2 SVGEGT. CDR3 sequence reads: CASSYGGTGNQPQHF. The CDR3, as DNA: TGTGCCAGCAGTTACGGGGGGACGGGGAATCAGCCCCAGCATTTT.

The chain joins TRBV19 to TRBJ1-5; D remains unclear. The V end was cut by 5 bases, the J end by 4 bases, with 12 bases between. Germline lookup yields CDR1 LNHDA and CDR2 SQIVND (reference sequence). This CDR3 comprises 14 residues. The CDR3 protein is CASSSPGPNQPQHF. CDR3 DNA sequence: TGTGCCAGTAGTTCTCCGGGCCCAAATCAGCCCCAGCATTTT.

This chain uses TRBV7-2 with TRBJ2-1; D gene unclear. The CDR3 sequence is 11 residues long. The V gene lost 1 base and the J gene lost 15 bases, with 10 bases spanning the gap. CDR1 is SGHTA and CDR2 is FQGNSA in the germline V gene. CDR3 nucleotide sequence: TGTGCCAGCAGCTTAGGCCCCAGCCTGTTCTTC. Residues: CASSLGPSLFF.

The J gene is TRBJ1-1, the V gene TRBV27, with D unresolved. Trimming took 4 bases from V and 1 from J, leaving 13 bases between them. The CDR3 contains 15 residues. Germline values: CDR1 MNHEY, CDR2 SMNVEV (reference sequence). CDR3 sequence (DNA): TGTGCCAGCAGTTCCCACCCGCAGGCGAACACTGAAGCTTTCTTT. Protein product: CASSSHPQANTEAFF.

The chain recombines TRBV5-6 with TRBJ1-3; D is unresolved. V was cut by 0 bases and J by 0 bases, with 7 bases left in between. Germline CDR1 reads SGHDT; CDR2 reads YYEEEE. This CDR3 spans 15 amino acids. The CDR3 DNA sequence: TGTGCCAGCAGCTTGGCGAGTTACTCTGGAAACACCATATATTTT. Translating gives CASSLASYSGNTIYF.

This chain connects TRBV19 to TRBJ1-1; 9 nucleotides line up with TRBD1. V trimming: 4 bases; J trimming: 0 bases; junction bases outside the gene matches: 6. CDR3 size: 16 residues. Germline CDR1 is LNHDA and CDR2 is SQIVND (reference sequence). The CDR3 is CASSKGQGRMNTEAFF. The CDR3 coding sequence is TGTGCCAGTAGTAAAGGACAGGGGCGTATGAACACTGAAGCTTTCTTT.

This clone occurred once. The V and J genes are TRBV7-9 and TRBJ2-5; tentative D call: TRBD1 (6 bases). CDR1 and CDR2 (germline): SEHNR, FQNEAQ (reference sequence). The V end was cut by 5 bases, the J end by 0 bases, with 10 bases between. This CDR3 comprises 14 residues. CDR3 sequence: CASSVGHNQETQYF. CDR3 DNA sequence: TGTGCCAGCAGCGTGGGACATAACCAAGAGACCCAGTACTTC.

This clone was observed a few times. The chain is built from TRBV27 and TRBJ2-1; the match to TRBD2 covers 14 bases. The CDR3 covers 17 residues. Germline CDR1 MNHEY, CDR2 SMNVEV (reference sequence). V lost 5 bases, J lost 8 bases, and 11 bases stayed unmatched. DNA for the CDR3: TGTGCCAGCAGTACAACCGGACCGACTAGCGGGAGGGATGAGCAGTTCTTC. This encodes CASSTTGPTSGRDEQFF.

V usage is TRBV5-1 and J usage is TRBJ2-3; TRBD2 matches 7 bases. This CDR3 has 15 residues. The V gene's germline CDR1 is SGHRS and CDR2 YFSETQ. V was pared by 4 bases and J by 0 bases, with 5 bases of the junction left unmatched. The CDR3 spells CASSPSGASTDTQYF. The CDR3 DNA is TGCGCCAGCAGCCCTAGCGGAGCTAGCACAGATACGCAGTATTTT. Full variable domain (remainder filled in from reference TRBV5-1 and TRBJ2-3): KAGVTQTPRYLIKTRGQQVTLSCSPISGHRSVSWYQQTPGQGLQFLFEYFSETQRNKGNFPGRFSGRQFSNSRSEMNVSTLELGDSALYLCASSPSGASTDTQYFGPGTRLTVL.

The rearrangement links TRBV4-1 to TRBJ2-1; 11 positions agree with TRBD1. This CDR3 is 13 amino acids long. V was clipped by 3 bases and J by 8 bases; unmatched bases: 0. Germline V CDR1 and CDR2: MGHRA, YSYEKL. CDR3 sequence (DNA): TGCGCCAGCAGCCAGGGACAGGGGGATGAGCAGTTCTTC. Protein product: CASSQGQGDEQFF.